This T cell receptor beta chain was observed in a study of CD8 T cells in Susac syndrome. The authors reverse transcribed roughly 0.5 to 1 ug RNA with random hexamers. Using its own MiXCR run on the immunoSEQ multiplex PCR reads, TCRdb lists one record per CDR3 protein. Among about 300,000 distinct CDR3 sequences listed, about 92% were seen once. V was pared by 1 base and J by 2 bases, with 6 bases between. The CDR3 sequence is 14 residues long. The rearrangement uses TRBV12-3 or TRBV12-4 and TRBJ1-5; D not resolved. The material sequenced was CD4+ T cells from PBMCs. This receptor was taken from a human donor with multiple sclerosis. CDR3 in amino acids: CASSLGVGNQPQHF. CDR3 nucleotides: TGTGCCAGCAGTTTAGGGGTTGGCAATCAGCCCCAGCATTTT.